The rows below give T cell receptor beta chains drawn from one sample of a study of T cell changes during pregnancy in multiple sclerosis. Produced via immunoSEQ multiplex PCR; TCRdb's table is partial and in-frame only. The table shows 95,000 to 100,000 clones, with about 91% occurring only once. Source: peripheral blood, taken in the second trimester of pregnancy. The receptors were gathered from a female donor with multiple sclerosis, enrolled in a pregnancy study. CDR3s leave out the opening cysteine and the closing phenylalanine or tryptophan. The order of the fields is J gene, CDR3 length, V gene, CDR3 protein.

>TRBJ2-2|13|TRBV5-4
ASSLLQGNTGELF
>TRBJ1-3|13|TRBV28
ASSPRGSTGNTIY
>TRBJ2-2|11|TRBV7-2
ASSPRSAGELF
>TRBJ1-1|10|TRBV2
ASSFRGAEAF
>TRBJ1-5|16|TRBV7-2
ASSLVQAGEYSNQPQH
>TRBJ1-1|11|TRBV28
ASSLPGNTEAF
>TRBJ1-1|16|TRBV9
ASSVDPLKTGVNTEAF
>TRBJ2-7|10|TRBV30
AGQGGVYEQY
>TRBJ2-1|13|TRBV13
ASSLGAGVYNEQF
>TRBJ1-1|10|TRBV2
ASSEQGIEAF
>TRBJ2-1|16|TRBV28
ASTAPGGLGGSYNEQF
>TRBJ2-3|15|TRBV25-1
ASSEMIQRESTDTQY
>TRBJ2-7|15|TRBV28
ASSLFGTTPRPYEQY
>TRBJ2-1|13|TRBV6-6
ASSYGTSGGNEQF
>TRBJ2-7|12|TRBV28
ASSLTGTGNEQY
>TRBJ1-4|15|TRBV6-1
ASSERVRAYPNEKLF
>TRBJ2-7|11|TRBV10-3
AISESGGAEQY
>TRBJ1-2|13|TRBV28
ASRPASSRRHGYT
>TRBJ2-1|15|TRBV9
ASSVAGSGPPYNEQF
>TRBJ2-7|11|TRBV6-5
ASRLQGASEQY
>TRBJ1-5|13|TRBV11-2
ASSLALGSNQPQH
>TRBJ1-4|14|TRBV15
ATSATRGMANEKLF
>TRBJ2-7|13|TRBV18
ASSTGTSGRYEQY
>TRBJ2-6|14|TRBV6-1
ASSDYQGTGANVLT
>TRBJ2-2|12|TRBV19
ASETHRGTGELF
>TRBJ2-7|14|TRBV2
ASIAYSPKLSYEQY
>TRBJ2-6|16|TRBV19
ASSISGGHSSGANVLT
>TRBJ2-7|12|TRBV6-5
ASSPRPSAHEQY